These 15 T cell receptor beta chains came from one sample sequenced in a study of early T cells in non-severe SARS-CoV-2 infection. One entry per CDR3 protein, called by TCRdb with MiXCR from the 5' RACE reads. The table shows around 57,000 distinct CDR3 sequences, with 6% to 7% occurring only once. The source material was whole blood. The origin of the receptors is an adult who was a healthcare worker with PCR-confirmed SARS-CoV-2 infection or an uninfected control (not recorded which).

This clonotype was detected ten times or more. This chain joins TRBV7-2 and TRBJ2-3, with D possibly matching TRBD2 (5 bases). V was cut by 0 bases and J by 0 bases, with 10 bases left in between. The CDR3 is 16 residues long. Germline CDR1 is SGHTA and CDR2 is FQGNSA. This CDR3 reads CASSLAVGGSTDTQYF. The CDR3 DNA reads as TGTGCCAGCAGCTTAGCGGTTGGCGGGAGCACAGATACGCAGTATTTT.

This clonotype was seen ten or more times. The chain recombines TRBV14 with TRBJ1-1, with TRBD1 identical over 7 bases. CDR1 SGHDN and CDR2 FVKESK come from the germline V gene. Trimming removed 4 bases from V and 6 bases from J; junction bases left unmatched: 8. This CDR3 spans 14 amino acids. The CDR3 DNA is TGTGCCAGCAGCCCCCTCCGGGACAGCCCTGAAGCTTTCTTT. This gives the protein CASSPLRDSPEAFF.

There are many counts of this clonotype. V usage is TRBV20-1 and J usage is TRBJ2-5; D is unclear. Deletions cut 1 base from V and 2 bases from J, with 17 bases between. Germline CDR1 and CDR2: DFQATT and SNEGSKA (reference sequence). This CDR3 spans 16 amino acids. CDR3 coding DNA: TGCAGTGCTAGAGGCCAAGTCCGCGGTATTCAAGAGACCCAGTACTTC. This translates into CSARGQVRGIQETQYF.

Concerning this clonotype: The junction differs from germline at one of its ends, possibly a read error. The J gene is TRBJ1-1, the V gene TRBV5-5; D is unclear. This CDR3 has 15 residues. CDR1 and CDR2 from the germline V gene are SGHKS and YYEKEE (reference sequence). CDR3: CASSLAQAPNTEVFF. CDR3 sequence (DNA): TGTGCCAGCAGCTTGGCGCAGGCGCCGAACACTGAAGTTTTCTTT.

In this sample, this clonotype turned up many times. This chain uses TRBV24-1 with TRBJ2-3, with D uncertain. Germline CDR1 reads KGHDR; CDR2 reads SFDVKD. Trimming took off 1 base at V and 0 bases at J, with 13 bases between the two ends. The length of the CDR3 is 17 residues. The CDR3 DNA sequence: TGTGCCACCAGTGATTTCCCCGTCGGACCTAGCACAGATACGCAGTATTTT. Protein product: CATSDFPVGPSTDTQYF.

The sample holds many counts of this clonotype. This chain uses TRBV9 with TRBJ2-1; D might be TRBD2 (6 bases). Deletions cut 1 base from V and 2 bases from J, with 10 bases between. The CDR3 has 15 amino acids. Looked up from germline, CDR1 is SGDLS and CDR2 is YYNGEE. The CDR3 protein is CASSVRDSAYNEQFF. Written as DNA, the CDR3 is TGTGCCAGCAGCGTACGGGACTCCGCCTACAATGAGCAGTTCTTC.

This clonotype showed up many times. The rearrangement uses TRBV28 and TRBJ2-7, with 7 bases fitting TRBD2. CDR3 length: 14 amino acids. The ends lost 8 bases at V and 0 bases at J; junction bases unmatched: 7. Germline CDR1 and CDR2: MDHEN and SYDVKM. CDR3 sequence (DNA): TGTGCCAGCTCTCGGGGGGATGCCTCCTACGAGCAGTACTTC. Protein sequence: CASSRGDASYEQYF.

Turning to this clonotype: A junction end diverges from the germline sequence, so it may reflect a read error. CDR3 bases: TGTGCCAGTAGCCTGACAGGGGAAGCGAGCATTCAGCCCCAGCATTTT. This sequence encodes CASSLTGEASIQPQHF. The chain recombines TRBV19 with TRBJ1-5; 8 nucleotides match TRBD1. Germline lookup yields CDR1 LNHDA and CDR2 SQIVND (reference sequence). CDR3 length: 16 amino acids.

The chain employs TRBV6-6 and TRBJ2-3; 8 nucleotides match TRBD1. Germline V gives CDR1 MNHNY, CDR2 SVGAGI (reference sequence). CDR3 size: 16 residues. The ends lost 0 bases at V and 3 bases at J; junction bases unmatched: 5. The CDR3, as DNA: TGTGCCAGCAGTTACTCCCGGGACAGGCGAACAGATACGCAGTATTTT. This sequence encodes CASSYSRDRRTDTQYF.

J is TRBJ2-7 and V is TRBV25-1; D assignment may be TRBD1 or TRBD2 (6 bases each). Trimming pared 4 bases from V and 1 base from J, leaving 14 bases between. There are 15 residues in the CDR3. Germline lookup yields CDR1 MGHDK and CDR2 SYGVNS. CDR3 DNA sequence: TGTGCCAGCAGTGGAATTGGGGGGCGGTCCTACGAGCAGTACTTC. Amino acid sequence: CASSGIGGRSYEQYF.

This clonotype turned up a few times. This chain connects TRBV27 to TRBJ2-2; D gene unclear. Germline V CDR1 and CDR2: MNHEY, SMNVEV (reference sequence). CDR3 length: 12 amino acids. V lost 6 bases, J lost 4 bases, and 6 bases lay in between. In DNA form, the CDR3 reads TGTGCCAGCAGGTGGGGCACCGGGGAGCTGTTTTTT. Translating gives CASRWGTGELFF.

The table lists this clonotype with many counts. The chain links TRBV7-2 to TRBJ2-5; 7 nucleotides align to TRBD1. Germline V CDR1 and CDR2: SGHTA, FQGNSA. CDR3 length: 14 residues. Unmatched junction bases numbered 6, after V lost 6 bases and J lost 2 bases. CDR3 region: CASSQSRGQETQYF. Written as DNA, the CDR3 is TGTGCCAGCAGTCAATCCAGGGGGCAAGAGACCCAGTACTTC. Drawing the rest from reference TRBV7-2 and TRBJ2-5, the complete variable domain is GAGVSQSPSNKVTEKGKDVELRCDPISGHTALYWYRQSLGQGLEFLIYFQGNSAPDKSGLPSDRFSAERTGGSVSTLTIQRTQQEDSAVYLCASSQSRGQETQYFGPGTRLLVL.

The V gene is TRBV9, the J gene TRBJ1-6; D unresolved. The V and J ends lost 0 bases and 0 bases respectively, with 16 bases between them. The CDR3 spans 19 residues. Germline V gene sequence: CDR1 SGDLS, CDR2 YYNGEE. The CDR3 DNA is TGTGCCAGCAGCGTAGATCGGACCCACCCGAGCTCCTATAATTCACCCCTCCACTTT. It codes for CASSVDRTHPSSYNSPLHF.

This sequence joins TRBV25-1 and TRBJ2-3; D is tentatively TRBD1 or TRBD2 (6 bases each). The CDR3 has 15 amino acids. Trimming removed 4 bases from V and 0 bases from J, with 11 bases in between. Per germline, CDR1 MGHDK and CDR2 SYGVNS. The CDR3 nucleotides read TGTGCCAGCAGTGCCTCGGGGGCTAGCACAGATACGCAGTATTTT. Translating gives CASSASGASTDTQYF.

This clonotype was picked up a small number of times. The CDR3 here is CASSSVNGNTEAFF. The DNA of the CDR3 is TGTGCCAGCAGCTCAGTTAACGGGAACACTGAAGCTTTCTTT. The chain links TRBV11-3 to TRBJ1-1; D uncertain. V lost 4 bases, J lost 1 base, and 10 bases lay in between. CDR3 size: 14 residues. CDR1 SGHNT and CDR2 YENEEA come from the germline V gene.